These T cell receptor beta chains were read from a single sample in a study of cytomegalovirus exposure and HLA in healthy donors. This table comes from immunoSEQ multiplex PCR, and its TCRdb copy is limited to in-frame clones, with some not included. The sample contains about 170,000 clones, roughly 80% of which appear only once. Sequences were obtained from PBMCs. Receptor source: a male donor in good health and CMV-seronegative. Both conserved end residues are part of each CDR3. D genes are given only for firm matches. Rows may omit the clone size; those that give it use once, few, many or a size class.

v_call,j_call,clone_size,d_call,cdr3_aa,cdr3_nt
TRBV30,TRBJ2-6,NA,TRBD1,CACWDRGMRSGANVLTF,TGTGCCTGTTGGGACAGGGGGATGCGCTCTGGGGCCAACGTCCTGACTTTC
TRBV6-1,TRBJ2-7,NA,TRBD1,CASRRGTGGYEQYF,TGTGCCAGCAGGAGGGGGACAGGGGGCTACGAGCAGTACTTC
TRBV4-2,TRBJ2-3,NA,TRBD2,CASSQESGTASGGESTDTQYF,TGTGCCAGCAGCCAAGAGTCAGGGACGGCTAGCGGGGGGGAAAGCACAGATACGCAGTATTTT
TRBV30,TRBJ1-5,NA,NA,CAWSVQGPQHF,TGTGCCTGGAGTGTACAGGGACCCCAGCATTTT
TRBV18,TRBJ2-7,NA,NA,CASSPREDSSYEQYF,TGTGCCAGCTCGCCAAGGGAGGACTCCTCCTACGAGCAGTACTTC
TRBV6-1,TRBJ1-2,NA,NA,CASRLFGQGTPVF,NA
TRBV18,TRBJ1-2,NA,TRBD1,CASSHRFDRATNYGYTF,TGTGCCAGCTCACACCGATTCGACAGGGCGACTAACTATGGCTACACCTTC
TRBV4-3,TRBJ1-6,few,TRBD1,CASSQDGTGGPNSPLHF,TGCGCCAGCAGCCAAGACGGGACAGGGGGCCCAAATTCACCCCTCCACTTT
TRBV6-1,TRBJ2-5,NA,NA,CASSDQGRAGTQYF,TGTGCCAGCAGCGACCAGGGGAGGGCAGGGACCCAGTACTTC
TRBV28,TRBJ2-7,NA,TRBD1,CASSVAGQGFYEQYF,TGTGCCAGCAGTGTCGCGGGACAGGGGTTCTACGAGCAGTACTTC
TRBV5-1,TRBJ2-2,NA,TRBD1,CASSIQGQGRTGELFF,TGCGCCAGCAGTATCCAGGGACAGGGGAGGACCGGGGAGCTGTTTTTT
TRBV5-6,TRBJ2-7,NA,NA,CASSLDPPREQYF,TGTGCCAGCAGCTTGGACCCCCCTAGAGAGCAGTACTTC
TRBV29-1,TRBJ2-2,NA,TRBD1,CSAATGRFTGELFF,TGCAGCGCAGCGACAGGGCGTTTCACCGGGGAGCTGTTTTTT
TRBV4-1,TRBJ1-5,NA,NA,CASSQIGGNQPQHF,TGCGCCAGCAGCCAAATTGGGGGGAATCAGCCCCAGCATTTT
TRBV11-2,TRBJ2-3,once,TRBD2,CASSLWYLASGGRTDTQYF,TGTGCCAGCAGCTTATGGTATCTCGCTAGCGGGGGGAGGACAGATACGCAGTATTTT
TRBV11-3,TRBJ2-1,NA,NA,CASSFDSSYNEQFF,TGTGCCAGCAGCTTTGACAGCTCCTACAATGAGCAGTTCTTC
TRBV9,TRBJ1-6,NA,NA,CASSPFPSSYNSPLHF,TGTGCCAGCAGCCCCTTCCCGAGCTCCTATAATTCACCCCTCCACTTT
TRBV6-5,TRBJ1-5,NA,NA,CASSYSWGRDQPQHF,TGTGCCAGCAGTTACTCATGGGGGAGGGATCAGCCCCAGCATTTT
TRBV6-1,TRBJ1-6,once,TRBD1,CARLGQGAPISPLHF,TGTGCCCGACTGGGACAGGGGGCGCCGATCTCACCCCTCCACTTT
TRBV7-2,TRBJ1-2,NA,NA,CASSLSSLREGYTF,TGTGCCAGCAGCTTATCCAGTCTCAGGGAAGGCTACACCTTC
TRBV6-5,TRBJ2-2,NA,NA,CASSFTRVGGELFF,TGTGCCAGCAGTTTTACTAGAGTTGGCGGGGAGCTGTTTTTT
TRBV6-5,TRBJ1-6,NA,TRBD1,CASYRGGGSPLHF,TGTGCCAGCTACAGGGGCGGCGGGTCACCCCTCCACTTT
TRBV27,TRBJ1-1,NA,NA,CASSFGQHTEAFF,TGCGCCAGCAGTTTCGGACAGCACACTGAAGCTTTCTTT
TRBV2,TRBJ2-3,NA,TRBD2,CASSESGRGTTGTQYF,TGTGCCAGCAGTGAATCGGGGCGGGGGACCACGGGAACGCAGTATTTT
TRBV10-1,TRBJ1-2,NA,NA,CASSEGTLETNYGYTF,TGCGCCAGCAGTGAAGGGACACTTGAGACTAACTATGGCTACACCTTC
TRBV9,TRBJ2-3,NA,NA,CASGLGTSTDTQYF,TGTGCCAGCGGGCTCGGCACAAGCACAGATACGCAGTATTTT
TRBV6-5,TRBJ1-1,few,NA,CASRPGGNTEAFF,TGTGCCAGCAGACCCGGGGGGAACACTGAAGCTTTCTTT
TRBV10-3,TRBJ2-3,NA,NA,CAISFSSADTQYF,TGTGCCATCAGTTTCTCTAGCGCAGATACGCAGTATTTT
TRBV6-5,TRBJ1-5,NA,TRBD1,CAAGGNSNQPQHF,TGTGCCGCAGGGGGGAATAGCAATCAGCCCCAGCATTTT
TRBV5-1,TRBJ2-7,NA,TRBD1,CASSPRTGGASYEQYF,TGCGCCAGCAGCCCGCGGACAGGGGGCGCTTCCTACGAGCAGTACTTC
TRBV7-2,TRBJ1-1,NA,NA,CASSLDSSEAFF,TGTGCCAGCAGCTTAGATAGCAGTGAAGCTTTCTTT
TRBV27,TRBJ2-1,NA,TRBD2,CASSLVGGVQFF,TGTGCCAGCAGTTTGGTTGGGGGGGTACAGTTCTTC
TRBV19,TRBJ2-3,NA,NA,CASSIQASTDTQYF,TGTGCCAGTAGTATACAGGCTAGCACAGATACGCAGTATTTT
TRBV7-6,TRBJ2-7,NA,NA,CASSFDSYEQYF,TGTGCCAGCAGCTTCGACTCCTACGAGCAGTACTTC
TRBV15,TRBJ2-7,NA,NA,CATSRGPQAGEHEQYF,TGTGCCACCAGCAGAGGCCCTCAGGCAGGGGAGCACGAGCAGTACTTC
TRBV30,TRBJ1-1,NA,NA,CAWSGGGTEAFF,TGTGCCTGGAGTGGGGGGGGGACTGAAGCTTTCTTT
TRBV19,TRBJ1-1,NA,TRBD1,CASGVQGGTEAFF,TGTGCCAGTGGAGTTCAGGGGGGCACTGAAGCTTTCTTT
TRBV6-5,TRBJ2-3,NA,TRBD2,CASSYSGVPTDTQYF,TGTGCCAGCAGTTACAGCGGGGTCCCCACAGATACGCAGTATTTT
TRBV18,TRBJ1-1,NA,TRBD1,CASSRRDSQAFF,TGTGCCAGCTCCCGACGGGACAGCCAAGCTTTCTTT
TRBV5-1,TRBJ1-2,NA,TRBD1,CASSLDGTGENGYTF,TGCGCCAGCAGCTTGGATGGGACAGGGGAGAATGGCTACACCTTC
TRBV19,TRBJ2-2,NA,NA,CASSAWGGHIAGELFF,TGTGCCAGTAGTGCTTGGGGGGGCCATATAGCCGGGGAGCTGTTTTTT
TRBV30,TRBJ1-1,NA,NA,CAWSGGAEAFF,TGTGCCTGGAGTGGGGGCGCGGAAGCTTTCTTT
TRBV5-1,TRBJ2-6,NA,NA,CASSSTASGANVLTF,TGCGCCAGCAGCTCGACAGCGTCTGGGGCCAACGTCCTGACTTTC
TRBV19,TRBJ2-7,NA,TRBD1,CASPEFGTANSYEQYF,TGTGCCAGTCCAGAATTCGGGACAGCAAATTCCTACGAGCAGTACTTC
TRBV11-2,TRBJ1-6,once,TRBD1,CASSATGQRDSPLHF,TGTGCCAGCAGCGCGACGGGACAGCGAGATTCACCCCTCCACTTT
TRBV9,TRBJ2-1,NA,TRBD2,CASSAGTSGGAYNEQFF,TGTGCCAGCAGCGCGGGGACTAGCGGGGGGGCCTACAATGAGCAGTTCTTC
TRBV6-5,TRBJ1-2,NA,TRBD1,CASREGARGYTF,TGTGCCAGCAGGGAGGGGGCGCGCGGCTACACCTTC
TRBV2,TRBJ1-4,once,TRBD1,CASSGDSPDEKLFF,TGTGCCAGCAGTGGGGACAGTCCTGATGAAAAACTGTTTTTT
TRBV5-1,TRBJ2-2,NA,NA,CASSFLNSAGTGELFF,TGCGCCAGCAGCTTTTTAAACAGCGCGGGCACCGGGGAGCTGTTTTTT
TRBV11-2,TRBJ1-1,NA,TRBD1,CASSWDRVITEAFF,TGTGCCAGCAGCTGGGACAGGGTTATCACTGAAGCTTTCTTT
TRBV20-1,TRBJ2-3,NA,NA,CSASLDTQYF,TGCAGTGCTAGTCTAGATACGCAGTATTTT
TRBV19,TRBJ1-1,NA,TRBD1,CASQLTGVTEAFF,TGTGCCAGTCAGCTTACAGGGGTCACTGAAGCTTTCTTT
TRBV30,TRBJ2-3,NA,NA,CAWSRQGIADTQYF,TGTGCCTGGAGTAGGCAGGGTATCGCAGATACGCAGTATTTT
TRBV6-1,TRBJ2-5,NA,TRBD1,CASRQGAWETQYF,TGTGCCAGCCGACAGGGGGCATGGGAGACCCAGTACTTC
TRBV18,TRBJ2-7,once,NA,CASSPPSGNEQYF,TGTGCCAGCTCACCCCCCTCGGGGAACGAGCAGTACTTC
TRBV5-4,TRBJ2-5,NA,TRBD1,CASSQGQGAGETQYF,TGTGCCAGCAGCCAGGGACAGGGGGCCGGGGAGACCCAGTACTTC
TRBV11-3,TRBJ1-2,NA,TRBD1,CASSLDRGYGYTF,TGTGCCAGCAGCCTGGACAGGGGCTATGGCTACACCTTC
TRBV11-2,TRBJ1-6,NA,TRBD1,CASSLDAPGGFYNSPLHF,TGTGCCAGCAGCTTAGACGCCCCAGGGGGCTTCTATAATTCACCCCTCCACTTT
TRBV2,TRBJ1-2,NA,TRBD1,CASRAGTVASYTF,TGTGCCAGCAGAGCCGGGACAGTGGCTTCCTACACCTTC
TRBV5-1,TRBJ2-2,NA,NA,CASSFLQENTGELFF,TGCGCCAGCAGCTTCCTTCAGGAAAATACCGGGGAGCTGTTTTTT